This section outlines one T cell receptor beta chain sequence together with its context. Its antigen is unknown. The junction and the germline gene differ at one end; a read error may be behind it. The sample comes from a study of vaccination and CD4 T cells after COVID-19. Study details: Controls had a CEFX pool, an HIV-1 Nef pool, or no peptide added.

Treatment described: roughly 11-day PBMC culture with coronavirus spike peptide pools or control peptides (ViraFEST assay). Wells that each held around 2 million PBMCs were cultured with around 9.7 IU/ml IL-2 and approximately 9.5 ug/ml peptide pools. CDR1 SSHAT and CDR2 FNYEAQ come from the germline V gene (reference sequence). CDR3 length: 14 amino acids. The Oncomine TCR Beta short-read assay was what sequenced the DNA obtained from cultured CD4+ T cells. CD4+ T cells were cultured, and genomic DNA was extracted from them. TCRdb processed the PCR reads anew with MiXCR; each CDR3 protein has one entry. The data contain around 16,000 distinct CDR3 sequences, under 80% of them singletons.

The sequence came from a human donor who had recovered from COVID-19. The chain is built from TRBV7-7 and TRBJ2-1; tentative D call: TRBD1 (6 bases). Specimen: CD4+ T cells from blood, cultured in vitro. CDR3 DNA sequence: TGTGCTAGCAGCCCCCGACAGGCCTACAATGAGCAGTTCTTC. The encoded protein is CASSPRQAYNEQFF. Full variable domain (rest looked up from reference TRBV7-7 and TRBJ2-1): GAGVSQSPRYKVTKRGQDVTLRCDPISSHATLYWYQQALGQGPEFLTYFNYEAQPDKSGLPSDRFSAERPEGSISTLTIQRTEQRDSAMYRCASSPRQAYNEQFFGPGTRLTVL.